A selection of T cell receptor beta chains follows, all from one sample in a study of CD4+ T cells in melanoma. The table came from immunoSEQ multiplex PCR; TCRdb's copy has only in-frame clones and leaves some out. The sample consists of about 55,000 clones, about 70% of them appearing once. Sequenced sample: tumor tissue. The receptors here all came from a human donor with melanoma. The CDR3 runs from the conserved cysteine through the conserved F or W. The D gene is left open where the match is weak. A row's size may be missing; if present it is once, few, many or a size class.

TRBJ1-4 | TRBV11-2 | . | . | CASSVGRSLSEKLFF | TGTGCCAGCAGCGTCGGACGCTCTCTGAGTGAAAAACTGTTTTTT
TRBJ1-6 | TRBV9 | . | . | CASSVDGNSPLHF | TGTGCCAGCAGCGTAGACGGGAATTCACCCCTCCACTTT
TRBJ2-7 | TRBV6-1 | TRBD1 | . | CASSSGQNYEQYF | TGTGCCAGCAGCTCGGGACAGAATTACGAGCAGTACTTC
TRBJ1-4 | TRBV10-3 | . | few | CAISELAADDEKLFF | TGTGCCATCAGTGAGTTAGCCGCGGATGATGAAAAACTGTTTTTT
TRBJ2-1 | TRBV11-2 | . | . | CASSLVVSPQEQFF | TGTGCCAGCAGCTTAGTTGTCTCTCCGCAGGAGCAGTTCTTC
TRBJ2-5 | TRBV14 | . | few | CASSPSGGETQYF | TGTGCCAGCAGCCCCAGTGGGGGAGAGACCCAGTACTTC
TRBJ2-5 | TRBV18 | TRBD2 | once | CASSQLDERGSGETQYF | TGTGCCAGCTCACAGCTCGACGAGCGGGGATCGGGAGAGACCCAGTACTTC
TRBJ2-7 | TRBV5-1 | . | many | CASRPPGRSYEQYF | TGCGCCAGCAGACCCCCGGGACGCTCCTACGAGCAGTACTTC
TRBJ2-3 | TRBV7-7 | TRBD1 | . | CASSLGNRGADTQYF | TGTGCTAGCAGCTTAGGTAACAGGGGTGCAGATACGCAGTATTTT
TRBJ1-4 | TRBV4-3 | TRBD1 | . | CASSQVAGQGEKLFF | TGCGCCAGCAGCCAAGTCGCGGGACAGGGGGAAAAACTGTTTTTT
TRBJ1-2 | TRBV4-2 | . | few | CASRQLVGLGPYGYTF | TGTGCCAGCAGGCAGTTAGTGGGCTTGGGACCCTATGGCTACACCTTC
TRBJ2-2 | TRBV18 | . | many | CASSPGAAGELFF | TGTGCCAGCTCACCTGGGGCTGCCGGGGAGCTGTTTTTT
TRBJ1-5 | TRBV7-2 | . | once | CASSLMKFQPQHF | TGTGCCAGCAGCTTAATGAAGTTTCAGCCCCAGCATTTT
TRBJ1-6 | TRBV18 | TRBD1 | . | CASSPRTGLIYNSPLHF | TGTGCCAGCTCACCACGGACAGGCCTAATCTATAATTCACCCCTCCACTTT
TRBJ2-3 | TRBV4-1 | TRBD2 | . | CASSRSYGGTSTDTQYF | TGCGCCAGCAGCCGGTCTTACGGGGGGACTAGCACAGATACGCAGTATTTT
TRBJ2-6 | TRBV6-1 | . | . | CALRRVLAGANVLTF | TGTGCCCTTCGCAGGGTGTTGGCTGGGGCCAACGTCCTGACTTTC
TRBJ2-7 | TRBV7-2 | . | . | CASSLAKPYEQYF | TGTGCCAGCAGCTTAGCCAAGCCCTACGAGCAGTACTTC
TRBJ2-7 | TRBV2 | . | . | CASSETGLLSSYEQYF | TGTGCCAGCAGTGAAACAGGGCTTCTTAGCTCCTACGAGCAGTACTTC
TRBJ2-6 | TRBV4-1 | . | . | CASRDTSTGANVLTF | TGCGCCAGCAGGGACACCTCTACTGGGGCCAACGTCCTGACTTTC
TRBJ1-2 | TRBV2 | TRBD1 | many | CASSEAVDRGPDYGYTF | TGTGCCAGCAGTGAAGCGGTGGACAGGGGTCCAGACTATGGCTACACCTTC
TRBJ1-2 | TRBV30 | . | . | CAWSVQAGNYGYTF | TGTGCCTGGAGTGTACAGGCAGGGAACTATGGCTACACCTTC
TRBJ2-7 | TRBV6-6 | TRBD1 | . | CASRGTGWNEQYF | TGTGCCAGCAGAGGGACAGGGTGGAACGAGCAGTACTTC
TRBJ1-1 | TRBV6-1 | . | . | CASSQRAGGNTEAFF | TGTGCCAGCAGTCAAAGGGCCGGGGGGAACACTGAAGCTTTCTTT
TRBJ1-5 | TRBV7-8 | . | . | CASSFHGNQPQHF | TGTGCCAGCAGCTTTCACGGAAATCAGCCCCAGCATTTT
TRBJ1-4 | TRBV19 | TRBD1 | . | CASSSRDRGNEKLFF | TGTGCCAGTAGTAGCCGGGACAGGGGTAATGAAAAACTGTTTTTT
TRBJ1-4 | TRBV5-1 | . | . | CASSPRGTTNEKLFF | TGCGCCAGCAGCCCGCGGGGGACTACTAATGAAAAACTGTTTTTT
TRBJ2-5 | TRBV30 | TRBD1 | . | CAWGKGTGIQETQYF | TGTGCCTGGGGAAAGGGGACAGGTATCCAAGAGACCCAGTACTTC
TRBJ2-7 | TRBV6-1 | . | few | CASRRGGSEQYF | TGTGCCAGCAGAAGGGGCGGGTCAGAGCAGTACTTC
TRBJ1-2 | TRBV9 | TRBD1 | . | CASSALGQGAFDYGYTF | TGTGCCAGCAGCGCCCTGGGACAGGGGGCCTTCGACTATGGCTACACCTTC
TRBJ1-1 | TRBV6-5 | TRBD1 | . | CASSPWGQGNTEAFF | TGTGCCAGCAGCCCTTGGGGACAGGGGAACACTGAAGCTTTCTTT
TRBJ1-5 | TRBV5-6 | . | . | CASSFGQGYQPQHF | TGTGCCAGCAGCTTTGGGCAGGGATATCAGCCCCAGCATTTT
TRBJ1-4 | TRBV6-5 | . | . | CASSYSTGEANEKLFF | TGTGCCAGCAGTTACTCGACGGGGGAAGCTAATGAAAAACTGTTTTTT
TRBJ2-1 | TRBV7-9 | . | once | CASMEAKQSEQFF | TGTGCCAGCATGGAAGCGAAACAAAGTGAGCAGTTCTTC
TRBJ1-1 | TRBV10-3 | TRBD1 | . | CAITPDRANTEAFF | TGTGCCATCACCCCGGACAGGGCGAACACTGAAGCTTTCTTT
TRBJ2-7 | TRBV11-2 | . | . | CASSRAVDYEQYF | TGTGCCAGCAGTAGGGCAGTCGATTACGAGCAGTACTTC
TRBJ1-4 | TRBV6-5 | . | . | CASSYSTTLGEKLFF | TGTGCCAGCAGTTATTCCACGACTCTCGGTGAAAAACTGTTTTTT
TRBJ2-7 | TRBV19 | . | . | CASSPAGTSSYEQYF | TGTGCCAGTAGTCCAGCCGGGACATCCTCCTACGAGCAGTACTTC
TRBJ1-5 | TRBV7-2 | TRBD1 | . | CASSLRSGTGVPQPQHF | TGTGCCAGCAGCTTACGTTCGGGGACAGGGGTCCCTCAGCCCCAGCATTTT
TRBJ2-2 | TRBV9 | TRBD1 | once | CASSVVRGRFSGELFF | TGTGCCAGCAGCGTAGTCAGGGGGCGCTTCTCCGGGGAGCTGTTTTTT
TRBJ2-5 | TRBV28 | TRBD2 | . | CASSSGLAGGRETQYF | TGTGCCAGCAGTTCGGGACTAGCGGGGGGGCGTGAGACCCAGTACTTC
TRBJ2-7 | TRBV15 | . | . | CATSRATGGGHEQYF | TGTGCCACCAGCAGAGCCACGGGGGGCGGCCACGAGCAGTACTTC